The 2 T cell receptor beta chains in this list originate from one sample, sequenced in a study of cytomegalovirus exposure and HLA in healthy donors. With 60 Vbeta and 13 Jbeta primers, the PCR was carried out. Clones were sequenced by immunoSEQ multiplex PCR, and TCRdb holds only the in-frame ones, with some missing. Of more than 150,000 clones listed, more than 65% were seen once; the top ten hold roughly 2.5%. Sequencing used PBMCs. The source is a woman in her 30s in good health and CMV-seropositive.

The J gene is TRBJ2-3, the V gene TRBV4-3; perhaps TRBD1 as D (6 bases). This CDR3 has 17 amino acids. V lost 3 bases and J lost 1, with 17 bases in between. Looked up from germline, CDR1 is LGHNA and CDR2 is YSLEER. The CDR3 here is CASSQGQVTDGTDTQYF. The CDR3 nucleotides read TGCGCCAGCAGCCAGGGACAAGTTACGGATGGCACAGATACGCAGTATTTT.

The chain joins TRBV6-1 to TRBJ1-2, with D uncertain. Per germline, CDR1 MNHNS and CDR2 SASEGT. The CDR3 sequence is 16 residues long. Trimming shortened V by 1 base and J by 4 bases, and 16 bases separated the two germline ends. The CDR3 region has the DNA TGTGCCAGCAGTGAAGGCCCCGGCCAGGAAGGCTATGGCTACACCTTC. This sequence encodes CASSEGPGQEGYGYTF.